This TCR beta chain derives from a study of identical twins. TCRdb reanalysed the 5' RACE reads using MiXCR and keeps one entry per CDR3 protein. This table has some 790,000 distinct CDR3 sequences, roughly 18% appearing once. The CDR3 covers 13 residues. V was clipped by 3 bases and J by 6 bases, with 12 bases between them. This clonotype occurred many times. These data are also associated with another study on T cells expressing NK-cell markers. That source reports: With respect to HCMV, seven of the eight sequenced donors were seropositive, and one was seronegative.

This clonotype originated in a woman aged 18-29 years in good health. The chain joins TRBV12-3 or TRBV12-4 to TRBJ2-7, with no clear D. The sequencing sample was made of PBMCs. This CDR3 reads CASSFASRSEQYF. The CDR3 region has the DNA TGTGCCAGCAGTTTTGCTTCCCGTTCCGAGCAGTACTTC.